This is a list of T cell receptor beta chains from one sample in a study of cytomegalovirus exposure and HLA in healthy donors. Sequencing used immunoSEQ multiplex PCR; TCRdb keeps in-frame clones, though not all of them. Found here are roughly 200,000 clones, around three quarters of them singletons; the top ten hold 4.5% to 6%. The material sequenced was PBMCs. The receptors here all came from a middle-aged man in good health and CMV-seronegative. Each CDR3 is given with its conserved first and last residue. A D gene is named only where the DNA matches it firmly.

>TRBV18|TRBJ2-7|13|TRBD1
CASSPRQGYEQYF
>TRBV27|TRBJ1-4|16|NA
CASSLYSGGSNEKLFF
>TRBV27|TRBJ1-4|15|NA
CASSINRATNEKLFF
>TRBV2|TRBJ2-3|16|TRBD1
CASSEIGQGLAETQYF
>TRBV6-1|TRBJ1-4|14|TRBD1
CASIPGTGLEKLFF
>TRBV5-1|TRBJ2-1|15|TRBD1
CASSPPGQGSSEQFF
>TRBV11-1|TRBJ2-1|16|NA
CASSLVADYIYNEQFF
>TRBV6-5|TRBJ1-3|15|TRBD1
CASSRQGARGNTIYF
>TRBV6-4|TRBJ2-1|15|TRBD2
CASRPLAGGGSEQFF
>TRBV7-2|TRBJ2-1|14|NA
CASSLEARNNEQFF
>TRBV4-1|TRBJ1-2|18|TRBD1
CASSQRDRISPSNYGYTF
>TRBV19|TRBJ2-3|15|TRBD2
CASSPLAGGTDTQYF
>TRBV7-2|TRBJ1-2|16|TRBD1
CASSARQGGANYGYTF
>TRBV2|TRBJ2-1|13|TRBD2
CASMGGRMNEQFF
>TRBV6-5|TRBJ1-1|14|TRBD1
CASSSGGRVTEAFF
>TRBV7-2|TRBJ1-1|15|NA
CASSPLTWANTEAFF
>TRBV29-1|TRBJ2-1|12|NA
CSVTERSHEQFF
>TRBV10-3|TRBJ2-7|15|TRBD1
CAISEGQGQSYEQYF
>TRBV5-1|TRBJ2-3|14|TRBD1
CASSVQTGGGTQYF
>TRBV4-3|TRBJ1-2|14|TRBD1
CASSQDRGLGGYTF
>TRBV10-3|TRBJ1-1|13|NA
CAITPGMNTEAFF
>TRBV7-2|TRBJ2-2|17|TRBD1
CASSFDLRTGSTGELFF
>TRBV28|TRBJ1-2|13|NA
CASTPGVYYGYTF
>TRBV5-1|TRBJ1-2|15|NA
CASGPSWQANYGYTF
>TRBV27|TRBJ2-7|14|NA
CASSLGGAPYEQYF
>TRBV5-1|TRBJ2-3|15|TRBD2
CASSLELAGGDTQYF
>TRBV10-1|TRBJ1-2|13|NA
CASSGQSTGGYTF
>TRBV2|TRBJ1-1|12|NA
CASSERVTEAFF
>TRBV7-2|TRBJ1-2|17|TRBD1
CASIPRGGQGAYYGYTF
>TRBV5-3|TRBJ2-7|10|NA
CASGDYEQYF
>TRBV7-2|TRBJ1-5|14|NA
CASSLELSNQPQHF
>TRBV18|TRBJ2-1|15|TRBD2
CASSPGLGTIDEQFF